The next 12 T cell receptor beta chains were all read from a single sample in a study of T cell responses to AZD1222 COVID-19 vaccine. Sequenced by immunoSEQ multiplex PCR; TCRdb stores in-frame clones only, minus some. Counted here are 150,000 or so clones, around 88% occurring once; the ten biggest clones make up over 12%. The sample consisted of peripheral blood, taken on day 0 of AZD1222 vaccination. Every receptor here comes from an adult in good health.

The chain has TRBV6-2 or TRBV6-3 and TRBJ2-2; 7 nucleotides align to TRBD1. J was trimmed by 7 bases and V by 4 bases; bases with no gene match: 6. The germline gives CDR1 MNHEY, CDR2 SVGEGT. This CDR3 contains 14 residues. For the CDR3, the DNA is TGTGCCAGCAGTTTATCAGGGGGATACGGGGAGCTGTTTTTT. Its protein is CASSLSGGYGELFF.

The table lists this clone with a count of one. This chain joins TRBV3-1 (or the pseudogene TRBV3-2) and TRBJ2-7, with TRBD2 matching 12 bases. The CDR3 has 18 residues. Per germline, CDR1 LGHDT and CDR2 YNNKEL (reference sequence). Unmatched junction bases numbered 13, after V lost 4 bases and J lost 3 bases. DNA for the CDR3: TGTGCCAGCAGCCGGTCGAGGGCTAGCGGGGGGGCCGGCTACGAGCAGTACTTC. Encoded protein: CASSRSRASGGAGYEQYF.

The V and J genes are TRBV7-2 and TRBJ1-1; D possibly corresponds to TRBD1 (6 bases). V shed 6 bases and J shed 11 bases, with 13 bases lying between them. The CDR3 runs to 11 residues. Germline V gene data show CDR1 as SGHTA and CDR2 as FQGNSA. CDR3 loop: CASSPQGRAFF. The CDR3 nucleotides read TGTGCCAGCAGTCCTCAGGGGAGGGCTTTCTTT.

The chain is built from TRBV6-2 or TRBV6-3 and TRBJ1-1, with a possible D match to TRBD1 (6 bases). V was clipped by 5 bases and J by 6 bases, with 16 bases between them. CDR3 size: 14 residues. Germline CDR1 and CDR2: MNHEY and SVGEGT. This chain's CDR3 is CASSDQGSRAEAFF. As DNA, the CDR3 is TGTGCCAGCAGTGATCAGGGGTCGCGGGCTGAAGCTTTCTTT.

This chain uses TRBV6-2 or TRBV6-3 with TRBJ2-7; TRBD1 aligns across 7 bases. CDR3 length equals 13 residues. The J segment lost 12 bases and the V segment lost 0 bases, leaving 8 bases of the junction unmatched. Looked up from germline, CDR1 is MNHEY and CDR2 is SVGEGT. CDR3 protein: CASSYSKGAVRYF. CDR3 in DNA: TGTGCCAGCAGTTACTCGAAGGGGGCGGTTCGGTACTTC.

This rearrangement joins TRBV5-6 to TRBJ1-6; perhaps TRBD1 as D (6 bases). This CDR3 has 14 amino acids. Trimming took off 1 base at V and 4 bases at J, with 6 bases between the two ends. Germline V gene lookup returns CDR1 SGHDT and CDR2 YYEEEE. The CDR3 sequence is CASSLTGYNSPLHF. The CDR3 DNA is TGTGCCAGCAGCTTGACAGGGTATAATTCACCCCTCCACTTT.

The chain employs TRBV11-2 and TRBJ2-7; 8 nucleotides agree with TRBD1. V lost 5 bases, J lost 2 bases, and 8 bases stayed unmatched. CDR1 and CDR2 from the germline V gene are SGHAT and FQNNGV. This CDR3 comprises 15 residues. CDR3 region: CASSVTGTGPYEQYF. The CDR3 bases are TGTGCCAGCAGCGTTACCGGGACAGGCCCCTACGAGCAGTACTTC.

The gene calls are TRBV28 and TRBJ1-3; D unresolved. With 3 bases removed from V and 4 bases from J, the gap between germline ends came to 10 bases. The length of the CDR3 is 14 residues. Germline loops: CDR1 MDHEN, CDR2 SYDVKM. The CDR3 nucleotides are TGTGCCAGCAGTTTCCGGGGTTACGGAAACACCATATATTTT. The encoded protein is CASSFRGYGNTIYF.

V is TRBV10-2 and J is TRBJ1-2, with D perhaps TRBD1 (5 bases). This CDR3 is 14 amino acids long. Trimming pared 0 bases from V and 4 bases from J, leaving 9 bases between. Germline assignment: CDR1 WSHSY and CDR2 SAAADI. CDR3 DNA sequence: TGCGCCAGCAGTGAGTCGGGGGGGTCCTATGGCTACACCTTC. This codes for CASSESGGSYGYTF.

The V gene is TRBV11-2, the J gene TRBJ2-7; no clear D gene. The CDR3 extends over 15 amino acids. Germline V gene sequence: CDR1 SGHAT, CDR2 FQNNGV. V lost 2 bases and J lost 0, with 11 bases in between. The CDR3, as DNA: TGTGCCAGCAGCTTAATCCGGTTCTACTCCTACGAGCAGTACTTC. As protein: CASSLIRFYSYEQYF.

This chain uses TRBV15 with TRBJ1-1, with D possibly matching TRBD1 (5 bases). Germline CDR1 is LNHNV and CDR2 is YYDKDF (reference sequence). The CDR3 loop spans 15 amino acids. The V gene lost 0 bases and the J gene lost 4 bases, with 12 bases spanning the gap. CDR3 protein: CATSRDVGGGTEAFF. The CDR3 bases are TGTGCCACCAGCAGAGATGTGGGGGGTGGCACTGAAGCTTTCTTT.

The chain recombines TRBV30 with TRBJ1-3; no clear D. The germline gives CDR1 GTSNPN, CDR2 SVGIG (reference sequence). The V gene lost 4 bases and the J gene lost 0 bases, with 28 bases spanning the gap. This CDR3 contains 20 residues. This CDR3 is CAWKRGRLPTLPSSGNTIYF. CDR3 nucleotides: TGTGCCTGGAAGAGAGGCAGGCTCCCAACATTGCCGAGCTCTGGAAACACCATATATTTT.